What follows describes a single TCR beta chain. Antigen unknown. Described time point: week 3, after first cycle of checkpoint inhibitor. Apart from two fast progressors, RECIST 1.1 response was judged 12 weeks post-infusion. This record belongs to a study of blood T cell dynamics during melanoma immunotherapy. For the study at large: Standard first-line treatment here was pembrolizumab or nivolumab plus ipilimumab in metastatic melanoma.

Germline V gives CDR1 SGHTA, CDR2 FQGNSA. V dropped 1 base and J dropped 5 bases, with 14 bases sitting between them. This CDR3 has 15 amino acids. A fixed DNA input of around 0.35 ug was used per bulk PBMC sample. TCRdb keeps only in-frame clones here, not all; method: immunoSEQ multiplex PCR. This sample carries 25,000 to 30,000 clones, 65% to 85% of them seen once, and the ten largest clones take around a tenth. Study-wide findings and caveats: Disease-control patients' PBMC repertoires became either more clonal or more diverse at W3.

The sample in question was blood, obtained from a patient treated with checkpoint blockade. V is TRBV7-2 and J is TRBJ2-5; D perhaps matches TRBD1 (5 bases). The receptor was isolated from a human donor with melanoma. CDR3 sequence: CASSLGAGFPETQYF. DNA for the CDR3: TGTGCCAGCAGCTTAGGCGCAGGGTTTCCGGAGACCCAGTACTTC. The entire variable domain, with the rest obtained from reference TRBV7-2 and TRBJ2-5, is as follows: GAGVSQSPSNKVTEKGKDVELRCDPISGHTALYWYRQSLGQGLEFLIYFQGNSAPDKSGLPSDRFSAERTGGSVSTLTIQRTQQEDSAVYLCASSLGAGFPETQYFGPGTRLLVL.